The present entry profiles one T cell receptor (beta chain) with its context. These data belong to a study of blood T cell repertoires in COVID-19. Study-level information: T cells, B-cell-depleted T cells, or PBMCs supplied cDNA or gDNA.

V was pared by 4 bases and J by 4 bases, with 17 bases between. CDR3 length: 16 residues. Germline V lookup: CDR1 MNHEY, CDR2 SMNVEV (reference sequence). As handled by the study authors: Nucleated cell counts were estimated from reference gene primer amplification. Profiling relied on immunoSEQ multiplex PCR, and the TCRdb table lists in-frame clones only, not all of them. The V and J calls and clone size were taken over from that table, and D and trimming were inferred from the DNA. The sample lists hundreds of thousands of clones; 70% to 90% were seen once. This TCR derives from a woman aged 45-59 years with active or convalescent COVID-19. This chain links TRBV27 with TRBJ2-1, with unresolved D. The source material was peripheral blood. CDR3 bases: TGTGCCAGCAGTTCCGACCAGGCAACAAAATACAATGAGCAGTTCTTC. It specifies CASSSDQATKYNEQFF.